Here is one TCR beta chain with its context. With 60 Vbeta and 13 Jbeta primers, the PCR was carried out. Libraries were prepared by immunoSEQ multiplex PCR; TCRdb keeps only in-frame clonotypes and omits some of them. The table shows 130,000 or so clones, with 80% occurring only once. The data were obtained in a study of cytomegalovirus exposure and HLA in healthy donors. Germline-derived CDR1 and CDR2 are MNHEY and SMNVEV (reference sequence). The CDR3 is 16 amino acids. J was trimmed by 2 bases and V by 7 bases; bases with no gene match: 10. Although they were nominally healthy when sampled, donors likely had unrecorded immune exposures.

The sequence was obtained from a man aged 30 to 45 in good health and CMV-seronegative. The sequenced sample consisted of PBMCs. The chain recombines TRBV27 with TRBJ1-5; 8 positions agree with TRBD1. The CDR3 DNA reads as TGTGCCAGCATCCATCCGGACAGGGAACGCAATCAGCCCCAGCATTTT. It translates to CASIHPDRERNQPQHF.